This T cell receptor (beta chain) was observed in a study of T cells of healthy individuals. TCRdb re-derived calls from the 5' RACE reads in MiXCR, one entry per CDR3 protein. The sample has nearly 100,000 distinct CDR3 sequences; around 17% are singletons. This clonotype was obtained from a human donor in good health.

The DNA for the CDR3 is TGTGCCAGCAGCTTCGGACTAGCGGGAGGTTGGGAGCAGTACTTC. Its translation: CASSFGLAGGWEQYF. The V call is TRBV7-8, the J call TRBJ2-7, with TRBD2 matching over 14 bases. This CDR3 comprises 15 residues. After removal of 3 bases from V and 7 bases from J, the junction contained 5 bases not matched to a gene. Germline V CDR1 and CDR2: SGHVS, FQNEAQ.